Below, one T cell receptor beta chain is given with its context. The data originate from a study of T cell changes during pregnancy in multiple sclerosis. Per germline, CDR1 MGHRA and CDR2 YSYEKL. The CDR3 is made up of 15 amino acids. Trimming removed 2 bases from V and 5 bases from J; junction bases left unmatched: 6. TCRdb's table, derived via immunoSEQ multiplex PCR, lists solely in-frame clones and lacks some. The sample records around 30,000 clones, roughly 92% being singletons. Material: CD8+ T cells from peripheral blood mononuclear cells, obtained before pregnancy. The rearrangement joins TRBV4-1 to TRBJ2-5; TRBD1 matches 9 bases. This clonotype was sampled from a female donor with multiple sclerosis, enrolled in a pregnancy study. DNA of the CDR3: TGCGCCAGCAGCCAACTACAGGGGGCGCGGGAGACCCAGTACTTC. This sequence encodes CASSQLQGARETQYF.